Below are 13 T cell receptor beta chains sequenced from a single sample in a study of CD8 T cells in ankylosing spondylitis. Study-wide results and caveats: One TCR beta motif, made up of about 8 highly homologous variants, appeared characteristic of ankylosing spondylitis blood.

These receptors have no known antigen. Using its own MiXCR run on the 5' RACE reads, TCRdb lists one record per CDR3 protein. The sample shows fewer than 500,000 distinct CDR3 sequences, roughly 26% of them seen only once. The source material was blood, either unsorted or a sorted T cell fraction (not recorded which). The receptors come from a male donor with ankylosing spondylitis.

V and J are TRBV24-1 and TRBJ2-7; weak D call: TRBD2 (5 bases). The V gene's germline CDR1 is KGHDR and CDR2 SFDVKD. The CDR3 has 15 amino acids. Trimming took off 9 bases at V and 2 bases at J, with 19 bases between the two ends. This CDR3 reads CATRLPNQTTYEQYV. In DNA, the CDR3 is TGTGCCACCCGACTCCCCAACCAGACTACCTACGAGCAGTACGTC.

The V call is TRBV14, the J call TRBJ2-2, with D hard to call. Trimming pared 0 bases from V and 7 bases from J, leaving 6 bases between. CDR1 SGHDN and CDR2 FVKESK come from the germline V gene. This CDR3 has 13 amino acids. The CDR3 sequence: CASSQDWGGELFF. CDR3 nucleotides: TGTGCCAGCAGCCAAGACTGGGGCGGGGAGCTGTTTTTT.

The V and J genes are TRBV24-1 and TRBJ2-3; the match to TRBD2 covers 9 bases. CDR1 is KGHDR, CDR2 SFDVKD, per germline. This CDR3 spans 15 amino acids. V lost 7 bases and J lost 11; bases outside the gene matches: 15. CDR3 DNA: TGTGCCACCAGGACGACTAGCGGAGCAGGTGAAAAGCAGTATTTT. Encoded protein: CATRTTSGAGEKQYF.

This clonotype appeared a few times. The chain couples TRBV4-2 to TRBJ2-3; D may be TRBD2 (6 bases). The CDR3 is 15 amino acids. Per the germline V gene, CDR1 is LGHNA and CDR2 is YNFKEQ. V lost 2 bases and J lost 1, with 10 bases in between. The CDR3, as DNA: TGTGCCAGCAGCCAACGGGGGTTCGGCACAGATACGCAGTATTTT. Translation gives CASSQRGFGTDTQYF.

This clonotype was counted between two and nine times. In nucleotides, the CDR3 is TGTGCCACCAGCAGAGATCCACGGAACACCGGGGAGCTGTTTTTT. It codes for CATSRDPRNTGELFF. The chain couples TRBV15 to TRBJ2-2; D ambiguous. The V gene lost 0 bases and the J gene lost 1 base, with 6 bases spanning the gap. CDR3 length equals 15 residues. Looked up from germline, CDR1 is LNHNV and CDR2 is YYDKDF (reference sequence).

The chain employs TRBV7-9 and TRBJ2-7; the D is unclear. Germline V gene sequence: CDR1 SEHNR, CDR2 FQNEAQ (reference sequence). CDR3 length equals 12 residues. Deletions cut 1 base from V and 7 bases from J, with 8 bases between. The CDR3 spells CASSLGEGEQYF. Here the CDR3 DNA reads TGTGCCAGCAGCTTAGGGGAAGGGGAGCAGTACTTC.

The rearrangement uses TRBV20-1 and TRBJ2-3, with D maybe TRBD2 (8 bases). The CDR3 has 14 amino acids. Germline V gene lookup returns CDR1 DFQATT and CDR2 SNEGSKA (reference sequence). The V gene lost 6 bases and the J gene lost 4 bases, with 17 bases spanning the gap. CDR3 amino acids: CSAREGAGADTQYF. The CDR3 nucleotides read TGCAGTGCCCGGGAGGGGGCGGGAGCAGATACGCAGTATTTT.

The chain combines TRBV20-1 with TRBJ2-1, with 10 bases aligning to TRBD2. Germline CDR1 and CDR2: DFQATT and SNEGSKA (reference sequence). V lost 0 bases and J lost 4; bases outside the gene matches: 9. The CDR3 totals 17 residues. The CDR3 loop is CSARDLLRTSGYNEQFF. The CDR3 DNA sequence: TGCAGTGCTAGAGATCTCTTGAGGACTAGCGGTTACAATGAGCAGTTCTTC.

This clonotype was seen a handful of times. This chain joins TRBV12-3 or TRBV12-4 and TRBJ1-3, with unresolved D. This CDR3 comprises 13 residues. V lost 6 bases and J lost 4, with 10 bases in between. As DNA, the CDR3 is TGTGCCAGCAGCAAGGCGGGAGGAAACACCATATATTTT. Protein sequence: CASSKAGGNTIYF.

The chain recombines TRBV10-2 with TRBJ2-7; 7 positions match TRBD1. The CDR3 is made up of 13 amino acids. Germline V gives CDR1 WSHSY, CDR2 SAAADI. The ends lost 6 bases at V and 0 bases at J; junction bases unmatched: 2. This chain's CDR3 is CASRGTVSYEQYF. The CDR3 DNA reads TGCGCCAGCAGGGGGACAGTCTCCTACGAGCAGTACTTC.

The rearrangement joins TRBV5-1 to TRBJ2-3; 7 bases match TRBD1. Trimming took 4 bases from V and 4 from J; bases not matched to a gene: 6. The CDR3 runs 14 residues. The germline gives CDR1 SGHRS, CDR2 YFSETQ. The CDR3 protein is CASSRDRAPDTQYF. CDR3 nucleotide sequence: TGCGCCAGCAGCCGAGACAGGGCCCCAGATACGCAGTATTTT.

The chain employs TRBV12-3 or TRBV12-4 and TRBJ2-2, with a possible D match to TRBD2 (7 bases). There are 15 residues in the CDR3. V lost 6 bases and J lost 1, with 12 bases in between. CDR3 in amino acids: CASRGGVLNTGELFF. DNA for the CDR3: TGTGCCAGCAGAGGGGGGGTCTTGAACACCGGGGAGCTGTTTTTT.

This clonotype showed up just a few times. The chain recombines TRBV7-2 with TRBJ1-2; D gene ambiguous. Trimming cost V 6 bases and J 2 bases, with 13 bases left between them. This CDR3 region has 14 residues. CDR1 and CDR2 from the germline V gene are SGHTA and FQGNSA. The CDR3 region has the DNA TGTGCCAGCAGTCCCGACGGGGTGAACTATGGCTACACCTTC. It translates to CASSPDGVNYGYTF.